One sample yielded the 10 T cell receptor beta chains listed below, sequenced in a study of chemoradiotherapy in HPV16-positive cancers. This table comes from immunoSEQ multiplex PCR, and its TCRdb copy is limited to in-frame clones, with some not included. Of fewer than 35,000 clones listed, roughly 92% were seen once; the top ten hold roughly 18%. The sample in question was blood, obtained from a patient who underwent chemoradiotherapy. These receptors were obtained from a human donor with HPV-associated anogenital cancer.

This clone was observed once. The CDR3 is CASSQDSERDYNEQFF. CDR3 bases: TGTGCCAGCAGCCAAGATTCCGAGCGGGACTACAATGAGCAGTTCTTC. The chain uses TRBV4-2 and TRBJ2-1, with TRBD2 matching 7 bases. Germline trimming cut 0 bases from V and 3 bases from J; bases unmatched to any gene: 5. CDR1 and CDR2 (germline): LGHNA, YNFKEQ. This CDR3 contains 16 residues.

The chain joins TRBV4-2 to TRBJ1-5; TRBD1 might be the D (5 bases). Trimming removed 3 bases at V and 2 bases at J, with 8 bases between. CDR1 is LGHNA and CDR2 is YNFKEQ in the germline V gene. This CDR3 is built from 14 residues. CDR3 sequence: CASSHGGGNQPQHF. As DNA, the CDR3 is TGTGCCAGCAGCCACGGGGGAGGCAATCAGCCCCAGCATTTT.

The genes are TRBV29-1 and TRBJ2-1; possibly TRBD1 or TRBD2 for D (5 bases each). The V gene lost 5 bases and the J gene lost 9 bases, with 20 bases spanning the gap. From germline, CDR1 is SQVTM and CDR2 ANQGSEA. The CDR3 has 14 amino acids. This CDR3 is CSVNSGQLQSEQFF. The CDR3 nucleotides read TGCAGCGTTAATTCGGGGCAGCTCCAGAGTGAGCAGTTCTTC.

The chain is built from TRBV5-1 and TRBJ2-5; D perhaps matches TRBD1 (5 bases). This CDR3 is built from 15 residues. From germline, CDR1 is SGHRS and CDR2 YFSETQ. Trimming took 0 bases from V and 2 from J, leaving 11 bases between them. CDR3 nucleotide sequence: TGCGCCAGCAGCTTGGCTGGACACTCACAAGAGACCCAGTACTTC. It codes for CASSLAGHSQETQYF.

The chain carries TRBV27 and TRBJ1-2, with a tentative D call TRBD1 (5 bases). From germline, CDR1 is MNHEY and CDR2 SMNVEV (reference sequence). Trimming removed 0 bases at V and 0 bases at J, with 8 bases between. The CDR3 totals 15 residues. The CDR3 DNA reads as TGTGCCAGCAGTTTATCAGGGGCTTCTAACTATGGCTACACCTTC. Translating gives CASSLSGASNYGYTF.

The CDR3 loop is CASSLRQTNTEAFF. The CDR3 DNA follows: TGTGCCAGCAGCTTACGACAGACGAACACTGAAGCTTTCTTT. The V and J genes are TRBV7-2 and TRBJ1-1; TRBD1 is a possible D gene (5 bases). V gave up 2 bases and J gave up 1 base, with 8 bases separating them. This CDR3 contains 14 residues. Germline CDR1 reads SGHTA; CDR2 reads FQGNSA.

This clone was observed a single time. This sequence joins TRBV7-6 and TRBJ1-1, with D possibly matching TRBD1 (5 bases). The CDR3 loop spans 13 amino acids. Germline V lookup: CDR1 SGHVS, CDR2 FNYEAQ. Trimming stripped 3 bases from V and 8 bases from J, with 13 bases between. The DNA of the CDR3 is TGTGCCAGCAGCTTGGCCCCGACAGCCGAAGCTTTCTTT. Translation gives CASSLAPTAEAFF.

This chain links TRBV27 with TRBJ1-1, with a possible D match to TRBD1 (6 bases). The germline V gene has CDR1 MNHEY and CDR2 SMNVEV (reference sequence). Between the trimmed V and J ends, which lost 0 bases and 10 bases, there was a span of 12 bases. This CDR3 contains 13 residues. The CDR3 loop is CASSLSGGAVAFF. The CDR3 DNA reads as TGTGCCAGCAGTTTATCCGGGGGCGCGGTAGCTTTCTTT.

This rearrangement joins TRBV6-1 to TRBJ1-1; D uncertain. The V end was cut by 1 base, the J end by 11 bases, with 20 bases between. CDR1 MNHNS and CDR2 SASEGT come from the germline V gene. The CDR3 covers 15 residues. Here the CDR3 reads CASSEDPGSVLEAFF. CDR3 nucleotide sequence: TGTGCCAGCAGTGAAGATCCTGGGTCGGTCTTAGAGGCTTTCTTT.

The chain has TRBV5-1 and TRBJ2-5, with D unresolved. In germline, CDR1 is SGHRS, CDR2 YFSETQ. The CDR3 covers 11 residues. Trimming stripped 5 bases from V and 2 bases from J, with 4 bases between. The CDR3 coding sequence is TGCGCCAGCAGGCTTCAAGAGACCCAGTACTTC. Amino acids: CASRLQETQYF.